The 19 T cell receptor beta chains given below trace back to one sample, sequenced in a study of vaccination effects on CD4 cells after COVID-19. Subsequent to roughly 9 days of culture, CD4+ T cells were isolated. Their recognized antigens are unknown. Libraries were prepared by immunoSEQ multiplex PCR; TCRdb keeps only in-frame clonotypes and omits some of them. The data hold about 30,000 clones, with roughly 60% observed a single time. The source was CD4+ T cells from PBMCs cultured without peptide, collected before COVID-19 vaccination. These receptor sequences come from a human donor who received a COVID-19 vaccine.

This clone was seen just once. The V call is TRBV19, the J call TRBJ1-2; a possible D gene is TRBD1 (6 bases). CDR1 and CDR2 from the germline V gene are LNHDA and SQIVND (reference sequence). This CDR3 is built from 14 residues. V lost 0 bases and J lost 10, with 15 bases in between. CDR3 bases: TGTGCCAGTAGTATAGATTGGACCCAGGGGATCTACACCTTC. This sequence encodes CASSIDWTQGIYTF.

V and J are TRBV9 and TRBJ2-2; 10 bases match TRBD2. Germline CDR1 is SGDLS and CDR2 is YYNGEE. This CDR3 contains 16 residues. Germline trimming cut 4 bases from V and 2 bases from J; bases unmatched to any gene: 5. CDR3 sequence: CASSTRTSGNTGELFF. The CDR3, as DNA: TGTGCCAGCAGCACACGGACTAGCGGTAACACCGGGGAGCTGTTTTTT.

The chain has TRBV11-1 and TRBJ1-3, with TRBD1 identical over 7 bases. Germline loops: CDR1 SGHAT, CDR2 FQDESV (reference sequence). CDR3 size: 15 residues. The V gene end was trimmed by 5 bases and the J gene end by 4 bases; junction bases not matched to a gene: 8. CDR3 bases: TGTGCCAGCAGCCCGCAGACAGGGTCCGGAAACACCATATATTTT. Translating it yields CASSPQTGSGNTIYF.

Only a few counts were recorded for this clone. This chain connects TRBV14 to TRBJ2-7; TRBD1 matches at 9 bases. Germline lookup yields CDR1 SGHDN and CDR2 FVKESK. Trimming removed 4 bases from V and 6 bases from J; junction bases left unmatched: 10. This CDR3 is built from 15 residues. The CDR3 DNA reads TGTGCCAGCAGCCTTGGGACAGGGCCCTTCTTCGAGCAGTACTTC. Encoded protein: CASSLGTGPFFEQYF.

The chain is built from TRBV11-3 and TRBJ1-1; 7 positions agree with TRBD1. Trimming removed 5 bases from V and 4 bases from J; junction bases left unmatched: 7. Germline CDR1 is SGHNT and CDR2 is YENEEA. This CDR3 spans 14 amino acids. CDR3 region: CASSVQGVGTEAFF. CDR3 sequence (DNA): TGTGCCAGCAGCGTCCAGGGGGTCGGCACTGAAGCTTTCTTT.

This clone was recorded a few times. The J gene is TRBJ1-1, the V gene TRBV11-2; no clear D gene. V lost 5 bases to trimming and J lost 6 bases, with 16 bases between them. The CDR3 sequence is 14 residues long. Germline CDR1 and CDR2: SGHAT and FQNNGV. The chain's CDR3 is CASSPVLNGAEAFF. The CDR3 bases are TGTGCCAGCAGCCCTGTTCTCAATGGGGCTGAAGCTTTCTTT.

The chain employs TRBV29-1 and TRBJ1-2; 9 bases match TRBD1. CDR1 is SQVTM and CDR2 is ANQGSEA in the germline V gene. J was trimmed by 3 bases and V by 0 bases; bases with no gene match: 2. The length of the CDR3 is 14 residues. In DNA, the CDR3 is TGCAGCGTTGAAGAGGGACAGGGATACTATGGCTACACCTTC. It specifies CSVEEGQGYYGYTF.

The gene calls are TRBV10-3 and TRBJ2-7; the D is unclear. Germline CDR1 is ENHRY and CDR2 is SYGVKD. V lost 7 bases and J lost 4, with 11 bases in between. The CDR3 is made up of 12 amino acids. CDR3 DNA sequence: TGTGCCATCACCGGGTCTAGTTACGAGCAGTACTTC. Its translation is CAITGSSYEQYF.

The chain joins TRBV19 to TRBJ2-5, with 8 bases aligning to TRBD2. Germline trimming cut 3 bases from V and 4 bases from J; bases unmatched to any gene: 4. Germline V gene lookup returns CDR1 LNHDA and CDR2 SQIVND (reference sequence). The CDR3 consists of 14 residues. CDR3 sequence reads: CASSILAGGETQYF. The CDR3, as DNA: TGTGCCAGTAGTATTCTAGCGGGCGGAGAGACCCAGTACTTC.

This clone was observed once. The chain recombines TRBV5-1 with TRBJ1-4; TRBD1 is a possible D gene (5 bases). V lost 1 base, J lost 3 bases, and 13 bases lay in between. CDR3 length: 16 amino acids. In germline, CDR1 is SGHRS, CDR2 YFSETQ. The CDR3 sequence is CASSLQNQGPNEKLFF. CDR3 sequence (DNA): TGCGCCAGCAGCTTGCAGAATCAGGGTCCTAATGAAAAACTGTTTTTT.

The V call is TRBV18, the J call TRBJ2-2; D is unresolved. The CDR3 contains 13 residues. Trimming took off 0 bases at V and 6 bases at J, with 5 bases between the two ends. Germline values: CDR1 KGHSH, CDR2 LQKENI. The DNA for the CDR3 is TGTGCCAGCTCACCACCTACCCCCGGGGAGCTGTTTTTT. It is translated as CASSPPTPGELFF.

This clone was picked up a small number of times. This chain connects TRBV7-2 to TRBJ2-2; D possibly matches TRBD1 or TRBD2 (6 bases each). V was cut by 6 bases and J by 2 bases, with 10 bases left in between. The CDR3 extends over 14 amino acids. Germline loops: CDR1 SGHTA, CDR2 FQGNSA. The CDR3 protein is CASRGAGNTGELFF. The CDR3 nucleotides read TGTGCCAGCAGGGGGGCGGGAAACACCGGGGAGCTGTTTTTT.

The chain carries TRBV7-9 and TRBJ2-3; D is uncertain. CDR1 and CDR2 from the germline V gene are SEHNR and FQNEAQ (reference sequence). The CDR3 loop spans 14 amino acids. The ends were cut back, 2 bases at V and 2 bases at J, with 8 bases in the middle. The CDR3 reads CASSLRPPTDTQYF. The CDR3 region has the DNA TGTGCCAGCAGCTTACGGCCGCCCACAGATACGCAGTATTTT.

In this sample, this clone turned up a few times. The chain employs TRBV29-1 and TRBJ1-1; possible D gene TRBD1, 5 bases. CDR1 is SQVTM and CDR2 is ANQGSEA in the germline V gene. The CDR3 consists of 13 residues. Trimming removed 6 bases from V and 0 bases from J, with 11 bases in between. The CDR3 region is CSVTSDMNTEAFF. CDR3 DNA: TGCAGCGTCACGTCGGACATGAACACTGAAGCTTTCTTT. Combining the CDR3 with reference TRBV29-1 and TRBJ1-1 gives the whole variable domain SAVISQKPSRDICQRGTSLTIQCQVDSQVTMMFWYRQQPGQSLTLIATANQGSEATYESGFVIDKFPISRPNLTFSTLTVSNMSPEDSSIYLCSVTSDMNTEAFFGQGTRLTVV.

The chain is built from TRBV12-3 or TRBV12-4 and TRBJ1-1; D is ambiguous. This CDR3 is built from 11 residues. Trimming removed 5 bases at V and 4 bases at J, with 5 bases between. The CDR3 loop is CASSAITEAFF. The CDR3 DNA is TGTGCCAGCAGTGCTATCACTGAAGCTTTCTTT.

The chain combines TRBV9 with TRBJ2-1; possibly TRBD1 for D (5 bases). CDR3 size: 18 residues. V was shortened by 0 bases and J by 3 bases, with 19 bases between the two germline ends. The germline gives CDR1 SGDLS, CDR2 YYNGEE. The chain's CDR3 is CASSVGIGTGLDYNEQFF. In DNA, the CDR3 is TGTGCCAGCAGCGTAGGCATAGGAACAGGCCTAGACTACAATGAGCAGTTCTTC.

This clone has only one observation. The chain recombines TRBV4-2 with TRBJ2-5; 10 bases are shared with TRBD2. CDR1 LGHNA and CDR2 YNFKEQ come from the germline V gene. This CDR3 is 16 amino acids long. The V gene end was trimmed by 2 bases and the J gene end by 2 bases; junction bases not matched to a gene: 5. Here the CDR3 reads CASSQLAGALQETQYF. CDR3 bases: TGTGCCAGCAGCCAACTAGCGGGGGCCCTACAAGAGACCCAGTACTTC.

V usage is TRBV18 and J usage is TRBJ2-2, with 7 nucleotides matching TRBD1. The V segment lost 3 bases and the J segment 6 bases; nucleotides outside the gene matches: 1. This CDR3 is built from 13 residues. The germline gives CDR1 KGHSH, CDR2 LQKENI. CDR3 sequence reads: CASSPTGPGELFF. For the CDR3, the DNA is TGTGCCAGCTCACCGACAGGGCCCGGGGAGCTGTTTTTT.

The V call is TRBV11-2, the J call TRBJ2-7, with D tentatively TRBD1 (6 bases). Trimming took 0 bases from V and 4 from J, leaving 10 bases between them. This CDR3 comprises 14 residues. Germline V gives CDR1 SGHAT, CDR2 FQNNGV. The CDR3 reads CASSLDRGVYEQYF. CDR3 bases: TGTGCCAGCAGCTTAGACAGGGGAGTGTACGAGCAGTACTTC.